This T cell receptor (beta chain) was captured by sequencing in a study of T cells in Graves' hyperthyroidism and ophthalmopathy. Whole-study results and caveats: Ophthalmopathy was predicted by the model a median of roughly 6.7 months ahead of onset.

Amplification of TCR beta CDR3 regions was performed using RNA transcripts as template. First-round RT-PCR targeting the TCR CDR3 was performed with the HTBI primer set. TCRdb called the multiplex PCR reads again in MiXCR, with one record for every CDR3 protein. The sample lists about 35,000 distinct CDR3 sequences; roughly 49% were seen once. Trimming left V 0 bases short and J 8 bases short, with 11 bases between. This CDR3 region has 14 residues. The germline V gene has CDR1 DFQATT and CDR2 SNEGSKA (reference sequence). A note on this clonotype: The antigen remains unidentified.

Diagnoses rested on clinical symptoms, serum thyroxine and TRAb, thyroid ultrasound and orbital computed tomography. The sequence derives from a woman between 50 and 59 years old with Graves' hyperthyroidism that later progressed to Graves' ophthalmopathy. The gene calls are TRBV20-1 and TRBJ1-6; tentative D call: TRBD1 (6 bases). Sequencing input: blood. The CDR3 protein is CSAREDSGDSPLHF. In nucleotides, the CDR3 is TGCAGTGCTAGAGAGGACAGCGGGGATTCACCCCTCCACTTT.